The clone carrying this TCR beta chain occurred many times. The data belong to a study of T cells in Graves' hyperthyroidism and ophthalmopathy. This CDR3 has 14 amino acids. With 7 bases clipped from V and 2 bases from J, the junction kept 7 bases outside the gene matches. Germline V gives CDR1 ENHRY, CDR2 SYGVKD. There were TCR beta CDR3 regions amplified from RNA transcripts. The study used the HTBI primer set for a first-round RT-PCR of the TCR CDR3. One entry per CDR3 protein results from TCRdb running MiXCR on the multiplex PCR reads. The table records about 290,000 distinct CDR3 sequences, 13% of them present only once.

The TCR was taken from a woman in her thirties with Graves' hyperthyroidism that later progressed to Graves' ophthalmopathy. The chain is built from TRBV10-3 and TRBJ1-2, with 7 bases identical to TRBD1. The sample taken for sequencing was blood. The CDR3 spells CAITPGQQNYGYTF. In DNA, the CDR3 is TGTGCCATCACCCCGGGACAGCAGAACTATGGCTACACCTTC.